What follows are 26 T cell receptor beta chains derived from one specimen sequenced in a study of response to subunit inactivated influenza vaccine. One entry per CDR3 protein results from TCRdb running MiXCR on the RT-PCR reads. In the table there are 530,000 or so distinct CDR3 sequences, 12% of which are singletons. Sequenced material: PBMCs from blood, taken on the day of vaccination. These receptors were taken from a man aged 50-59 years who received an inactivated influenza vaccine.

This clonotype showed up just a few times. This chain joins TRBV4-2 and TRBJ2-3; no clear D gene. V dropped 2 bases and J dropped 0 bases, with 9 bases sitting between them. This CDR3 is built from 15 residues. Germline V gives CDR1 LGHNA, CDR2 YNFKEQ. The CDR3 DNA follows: TGTGCCAGCAGCCAAAACGCTGCTAGCACAGATACGCAGTATTTT. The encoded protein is CASSQNAASTDTQYF.

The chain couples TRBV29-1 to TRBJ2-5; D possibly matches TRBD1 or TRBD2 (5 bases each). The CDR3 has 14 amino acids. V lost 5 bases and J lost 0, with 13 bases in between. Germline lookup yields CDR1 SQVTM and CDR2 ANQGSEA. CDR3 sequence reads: CSVWDLRYQETQYF. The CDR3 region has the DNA TGCAGCGTTTGGGACCTCCGGTACCAAGAGACCCAGTACTTC.

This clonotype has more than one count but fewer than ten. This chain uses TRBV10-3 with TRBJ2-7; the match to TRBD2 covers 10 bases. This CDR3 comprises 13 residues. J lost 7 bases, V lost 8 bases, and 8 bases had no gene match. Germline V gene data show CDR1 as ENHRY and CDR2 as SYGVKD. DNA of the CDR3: TGTGCCATCCGAGCGGGAGGGCCTAGAGAGCAGTACTTC. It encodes CAIRAGGPREQYF.

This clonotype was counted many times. The CDR3 bases are TGTGCCAGCAGCTCGGACACGATGTCCTACAATGAGCAGTTCTTC. Amino acid sequence: CASSSDTMSYNEQFF. This chain uses TRBV28 with TRBJ2-1; D is possibly TRBD1 (5 bases). V was shortened by 6 bases and J by 1 base, with 13 bases between the two germline ends. Germline V lookup: CDR1 MDHEN, CDR2 SYDVKM. The CDR3 length is 15 residues.

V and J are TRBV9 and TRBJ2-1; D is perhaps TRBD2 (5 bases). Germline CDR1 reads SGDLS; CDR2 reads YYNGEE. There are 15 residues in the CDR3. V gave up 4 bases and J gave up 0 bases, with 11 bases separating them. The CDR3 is CASSIPGSSYNEQFF. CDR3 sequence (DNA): TGTGCCAGCAGCATCCCGGGGAGCTCCTACAATGAGCAGTTCTTC.

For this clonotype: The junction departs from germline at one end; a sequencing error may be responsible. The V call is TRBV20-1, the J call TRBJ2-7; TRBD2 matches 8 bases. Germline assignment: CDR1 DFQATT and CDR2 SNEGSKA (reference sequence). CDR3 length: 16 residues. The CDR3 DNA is TGCAGTGATAGAGAGATCGGCGTCCGGGGGGGCTACGAGCAGTACTTC. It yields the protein CSDREIGVRGGYEQYF.

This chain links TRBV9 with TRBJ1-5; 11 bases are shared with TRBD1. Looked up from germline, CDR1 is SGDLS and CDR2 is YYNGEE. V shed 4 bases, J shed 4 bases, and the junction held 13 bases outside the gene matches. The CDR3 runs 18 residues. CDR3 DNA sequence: TGTGCCAGCAGCCCGCACCCGGGGGGACAGGGGGTAAATCAGCCCCAGCATTTT. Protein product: CASSPHPGGQGVNQPQHF. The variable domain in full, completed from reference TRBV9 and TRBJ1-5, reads DSGVTQTPKHLITATGQRVTLRCSPRSGDLSVYWYQQSLDQGLQFLIQYYNGEERAKGNILERFSAQQFPDLHSELNLSSLELGDSALYFCASSPHPGGQGVNQPQHFGDGTRLSIL.

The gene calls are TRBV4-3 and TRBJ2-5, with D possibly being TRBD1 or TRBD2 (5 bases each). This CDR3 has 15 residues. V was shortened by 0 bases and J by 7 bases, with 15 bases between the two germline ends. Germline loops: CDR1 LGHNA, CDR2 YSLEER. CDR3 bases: TGCGCCAGCAGCCAAGATGAGAGGGGCGTAGGGACCCAGTACTTC. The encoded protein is CASSQDERGVGTQYF.

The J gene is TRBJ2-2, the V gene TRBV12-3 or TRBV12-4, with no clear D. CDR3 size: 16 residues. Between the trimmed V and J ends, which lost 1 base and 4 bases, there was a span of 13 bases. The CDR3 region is CASSLEAQLFTGELFF. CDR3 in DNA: TGTGCCAGCAGTTTAGAGGCACAGCTTTTCACCGGGGAGCTGTTTTTT.

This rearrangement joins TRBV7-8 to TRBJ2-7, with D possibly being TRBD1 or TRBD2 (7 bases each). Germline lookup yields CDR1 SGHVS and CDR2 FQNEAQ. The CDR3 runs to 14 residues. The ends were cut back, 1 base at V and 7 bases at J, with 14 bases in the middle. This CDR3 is CASSLEVRGGEQYF. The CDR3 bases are TGTGCCAGCAGCTTAGAGGTCAGGGGGGGGGAGCAGTACTTC.

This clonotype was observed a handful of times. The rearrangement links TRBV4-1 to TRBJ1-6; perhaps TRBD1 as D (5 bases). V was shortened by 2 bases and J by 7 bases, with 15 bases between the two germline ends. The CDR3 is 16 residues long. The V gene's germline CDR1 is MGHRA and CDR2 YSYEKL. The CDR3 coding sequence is TGCGCCAGCAGCCAAACCCCGGGACCGATAAATTCACCCCTCCACTTT. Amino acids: CASSQTPGPINSPLHF.

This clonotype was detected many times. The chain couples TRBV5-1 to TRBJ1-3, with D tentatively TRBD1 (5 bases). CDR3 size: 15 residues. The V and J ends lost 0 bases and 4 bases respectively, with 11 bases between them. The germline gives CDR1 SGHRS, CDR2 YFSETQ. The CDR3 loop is CASSLAGTAGNTIYF. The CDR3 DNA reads TGCGCCAGCAGCTTGGCCGGGACCGCCGGAAACACCATATATTTT.

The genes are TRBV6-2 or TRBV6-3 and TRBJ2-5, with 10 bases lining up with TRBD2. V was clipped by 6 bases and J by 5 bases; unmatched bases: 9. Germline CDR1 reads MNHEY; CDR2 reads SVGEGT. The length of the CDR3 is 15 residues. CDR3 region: CASSDAGLAIETQYF. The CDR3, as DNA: TGTGCCAGCAGCGACGCGGGACTAGCGATTGAGACCCAGTACTTC.

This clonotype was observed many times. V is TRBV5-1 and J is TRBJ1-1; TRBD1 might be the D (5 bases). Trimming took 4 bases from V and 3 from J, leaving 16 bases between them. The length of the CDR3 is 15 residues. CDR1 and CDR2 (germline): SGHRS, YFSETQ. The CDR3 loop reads CASSPAGLGDTEAFF. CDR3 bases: TGCGCCAGCAGCCCAGCGGGACTTGGGGACACTGAAGCTTTCTTT.

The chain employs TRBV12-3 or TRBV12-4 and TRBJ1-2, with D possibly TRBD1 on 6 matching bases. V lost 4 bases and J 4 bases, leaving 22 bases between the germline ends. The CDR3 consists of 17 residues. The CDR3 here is CASSSRFTGSTPYGYTF. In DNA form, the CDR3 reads TGTGCCAGCAGTTCCAGATTTACAGGGTCCACCCCCTATGGCTACACCTTC.

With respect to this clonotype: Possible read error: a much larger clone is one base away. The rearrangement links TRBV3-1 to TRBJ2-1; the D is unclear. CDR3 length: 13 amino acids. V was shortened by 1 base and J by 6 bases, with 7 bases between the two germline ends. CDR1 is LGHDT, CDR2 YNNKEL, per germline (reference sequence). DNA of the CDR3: TGTGCCAGCAGCCAAGTAGGGTGCAATGAGCAGTTCTTC. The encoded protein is CASSQVGCNEQFF.

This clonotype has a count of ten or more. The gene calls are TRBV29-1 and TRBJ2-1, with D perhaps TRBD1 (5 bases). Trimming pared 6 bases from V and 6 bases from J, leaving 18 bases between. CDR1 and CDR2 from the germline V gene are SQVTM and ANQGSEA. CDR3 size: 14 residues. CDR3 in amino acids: CSVEQSDRLNEQFF. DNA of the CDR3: TGCAGCGTCGAACAATCCGACAGACTCAATGAGCAGTTCTTC.

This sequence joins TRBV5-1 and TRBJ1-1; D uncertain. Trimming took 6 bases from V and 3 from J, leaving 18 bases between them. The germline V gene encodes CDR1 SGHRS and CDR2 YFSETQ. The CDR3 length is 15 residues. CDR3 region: CASKPGQTGDTEAFF. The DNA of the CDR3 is TGCGCCAGCAAACCGGGCCAAACTGGCGACACTGAAGCTTTCTTT.

For the CDR3, the DNA is TGTGCCACCAGTGAAGCCGGGACACTTGGTGAGCAGTTCTTC. Protein: CATSEAGTLGEQFF. The chain uses TRBV24-1 and TRBJ2-1; TRBD1 might be the D (6 bases). Trimming shortened V by 4 bases and J by 9 bases, and 15 bases separated the two germline ends. Germline V CDR1 and CDR2: KGHDR, SFDVKD. This CDR3 is built from 14 residues.

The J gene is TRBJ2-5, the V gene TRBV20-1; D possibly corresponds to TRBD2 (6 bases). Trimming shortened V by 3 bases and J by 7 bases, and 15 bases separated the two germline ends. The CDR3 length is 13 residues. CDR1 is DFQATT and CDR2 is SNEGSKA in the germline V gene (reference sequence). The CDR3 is CSASSTGAGTQYF. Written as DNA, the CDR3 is TGCAGTGCTAGTTCAACCGGAGCGGGGACCCAGTACTTC.

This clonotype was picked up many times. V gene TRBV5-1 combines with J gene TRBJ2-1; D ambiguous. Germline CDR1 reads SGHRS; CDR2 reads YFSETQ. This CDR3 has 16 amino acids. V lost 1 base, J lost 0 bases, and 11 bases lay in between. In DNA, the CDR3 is TGCGCCAGCAGCTTGTTGCAGGCGAGCTCCTACAATGAGCAGTTCTTC. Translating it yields CASSLLQASSYNEQFF.

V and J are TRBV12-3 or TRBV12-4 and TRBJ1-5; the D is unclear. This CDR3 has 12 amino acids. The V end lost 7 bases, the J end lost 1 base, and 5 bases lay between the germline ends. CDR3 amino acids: CASKRSNQPQHF. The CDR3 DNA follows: TGTGCCAGCAAGAGGAGCAATCAGCCCCAGCATTTT.

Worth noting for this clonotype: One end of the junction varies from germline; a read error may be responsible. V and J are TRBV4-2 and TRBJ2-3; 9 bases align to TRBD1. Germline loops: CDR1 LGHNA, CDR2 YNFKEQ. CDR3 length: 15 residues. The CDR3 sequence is CASSPPGQGTATQYF. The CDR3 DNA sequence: TGTGCCAGCAGCCCACCGGGACAGGGTACAGCTACGCAGTATTTT.

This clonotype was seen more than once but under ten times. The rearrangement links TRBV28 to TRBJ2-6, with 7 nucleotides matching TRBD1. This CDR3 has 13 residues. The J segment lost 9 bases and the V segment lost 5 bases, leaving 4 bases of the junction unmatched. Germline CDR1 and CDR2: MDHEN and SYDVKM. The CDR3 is CASSRRTGNVLTF. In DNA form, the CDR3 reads TGTGCCAGCAGTCGGAGGACAGGCAACGTCCTGACTTTC.

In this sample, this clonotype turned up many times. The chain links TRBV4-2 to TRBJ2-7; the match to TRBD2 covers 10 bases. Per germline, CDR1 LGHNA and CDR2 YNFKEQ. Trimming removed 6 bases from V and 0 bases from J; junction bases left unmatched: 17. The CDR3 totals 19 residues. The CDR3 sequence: CASSPGGVAGGPFSYEQYF. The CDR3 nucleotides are TGTGCCAGCAGTCCGGGGGGGGTAGCGGGAGGCCCTTTCTCCTACGAGCAGTACTTC.

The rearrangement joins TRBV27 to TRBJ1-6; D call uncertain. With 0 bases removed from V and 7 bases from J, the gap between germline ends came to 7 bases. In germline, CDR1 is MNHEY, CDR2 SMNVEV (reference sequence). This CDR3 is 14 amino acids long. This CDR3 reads CASSLSFKNSPLHF. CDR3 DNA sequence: TGTGCCAGCAGTTTATCGTTCAAAAATTCACCCCTCCACTTT.